Listed below are T cell receptor beta chains from one sample, sequenced in a study of early T cells in non-severe SARS-CoV-2 infection. TCRdb used MiXCR to reprocess the 5' RACE reads, holding one entry per CDR3 protein. The data hold roughly 81,000 distinct CDR3 sequences, with 5% to 6.5% observed a single time. The sample comprised whole blood. The receptors were sampled from an adult who was a healthcare worker with PCR-confirmed SARS-CoV-2 infection or an uninfected control (not recorded which). CDR3s include the opening cysteine and the closing phenylalanine or tryptophan. A D gene is named only where the DNA matches it firmly. Clone sizes are given selectively: once, few, many, or a class where the clone is expanded.

clone size: many; J gene: TRBJ2-3; D gene: NA; V gene: TRBV27; CDR3 DNA: TGTGCCAGCAGTGTAAAGGGTCATGGTACGCAGTATTTT; CDR3 protein: CASSVKGHGTQYF
clone size: NA; J gene: TRBJ2-5; D gene: NA; V gene: TRBV4-1; CDR3 DNA: TGCGCCAGCAGCCAAGTCGGAGGGGAACAGACCCAGTACTTC; CDR3 protein: CASSQVGGEQTQYF
clone size: NA; J gene: TRBJ2-5; D gene: NA; V gene: TRBV6-2/TRBV6-3; CDR3 DNA: TGTGCCAGCAGCTTCCGGGACAATTACCAAGAGACCCAGTACTTC; CDR3 protein: CASSFRDNYQETQYF
clone size: few; J gene: TRBJ2-3; D gene: NA; V gene: TRBV29-1; CDR3 DNA: TGCAGCGTTCACCCCCGACAGGCGCCAGATACGCAGTATTTT; CDR3 protein: CSVHPRQAPDTQYF
clone size: NA; J gene: TRBJ1-3; D gene: NA; V gene: TRBV30; CDR3 DNA: TGTGCCTGGAGTTGGACAGCGAGCTCTGGAAACACCATATATTTT; CDR3 protein: CAWSWTASSGNTIYF
clone size: many; J gene: TRBJ2-7; D gene: NA; V gene: TRBV5-5; CDR3 DNA: TGTGCCAGCAGTCCGGTTTTAGGGACGGGCGAGCAGTACTTC; CDR3 protein: CASSPVLGTGEQYF
clone size: many; J gene: TRBJ2-3; D gene: TRBD1; V gene: TRBV5-4; CDR3 DNA: TGTGCCAGCAGCCCCACAGGGGGACGTGCAGATACGCAGTATTTT; CDR3 protein: CASSPTGGRADTQYF
clone size: many; J gene: TRBJ2-2; D gene: NA; V gene: TRBV7-6; CDR3 DNA: TGTGCCAGCAGCTTAGTGGCGGGTTTCGGCACCGGGGAGCTGTTTTTT; CDR3 protein: CASSLVAGFGTGELFF
clone size: few; J gene: TRBJ2-2; D gene: NA; V gene: TRBV7-8; CDR3 DNA: TGTGCCAGCAGCTCGCCTACCGGGACATACACCGGGGAGCTGTTTTTT; CDR3 protein: CASSSPTGTYTGELFF
clone size: few; J gene: TRBJ1-4; D gene: NA; V gene: TRBV2; CDR3 DNA: TGTGCCAGCAGAGTTGACAGGACAACTAATGAAAAACTGTTTTTT; CDR3 protein: CASRVDRTTNEKLFF
clone size: NA; J gene: TRBJ2-1; D gene: TRBD2; V gene: TRBV5-1; CDR3 DNA: TGCGCCACCAAACTAGCGGGGGGTCACAATGAGCAGTTCTTC; CDR3 protein: CATKLAGGHNEQFF
clone size: few; J gene: TRBJ1-6; D gene: TRBD1; V gene: TRBV5-4; CDR3 DNA: TGTGCCAGCAGCTTGGGGCCGGGACAGGGGTTCAGAAATTCACCCCTCCACTTT; CDR3 protein: CASSLGPGQGFRNSPLHF
clone size: many; J gene: TRBJ2-7; D gene: NA; V gene: TRBV12-3/TRBV12-4; CDR3 DNA: TGTGCCAGCAGAGCTGGGAGACAGGTTACCTACGAGCAGTACTTC; CDR3 protein: CASRAGRQVTYEQYF
clone size: few; J gene: TRBJ2-1; D gene: NA; V gene: TRBV6-2/TRBV6-3; CDR3 DNA: TGTGCCAGCCAAGAGACTACTTCGAGCTCCTACAATGAGCAGTTCTTC; CDR3 protein: CASQETTSSSYNEQFF
clone size: NA; J gene: TRBJ1-2; D gene: NA; V gene: TRBV27; CDR3 DNA: TGTGCCAGCAGTTTATCGAACGGATATGGCTACACCTTC; CDR3 protein: CASSLSNGYGYTF
clone size: NA; J gene: TRBJ1-2; D gene: TRBD1; V gene: TRBV19; CDR3 DNA: TGTGCCAGTAGGCAGGGGGCTAAGGACTATGGCTACACCTTC; CDR3 protein: CASRQGAKDYGYTF
clone size: few; J gene: TRBJ2-7; D gene: NA; V gene: TRBV7-8; CDR3 DNA: TGTGCCAGCAGCTTAGCCGGGGGGCGAACCTACGAGCAGTACTTC; CDR3 protein: CASSLAGGRTYEQYF
clone size: few; J gene: TRBJ2-3; D gene: TRBD2; V gene: TRBV12-5; CDR3 DNA: TGTGCTAGTGGTTTGGCGCTAGCGGGCACAGATACGCAGTATTTT; CDR3 protein: CASGLALAGTDTQYF
clone size: NA; J gene: TRBJ2-5; D gene: NA; V gene: TRBV11-2; CDR3 DNA: TGTGCCAGCAGCCGGGGGGACATCCAAGAGACCCAGTACTTC; CDR3 protein: CASSRGDIQETQYF
clone size: few; J gene: TRBJ2-7; D gene: NA; V gene: TRBV2; CDR3 DNA: TGTGCCAGCAGTGTGGCAGGGAATTCCTACGAGCAGTACTTC; CDR3 protein: CASSVAGNSYEQYF
clone size: many; J gene: TRBJ1-1; D gene: TRBD1; V gene: TRBV5-1; CDR3 DNA: TGCGCCAGCAGCTCTGTATCGGGACAGGCTAACACTGAAGCTTTCTTT; CDR3 protein: CASSSVSGQANTEAFF
clone size: NA; J gene: TRBJ2-3; D gene: NA; V gene: TRBV7-8; CDR3 DNA: TGTGCCAGCAGCTTATCCCGGACGAGCACAGATACGCAGTATTTT; CDR3 protein: CASSLSRTSTDTQYF
clone size: few; J gene: TRBJ1-1; D gene: NA; V gene: TRBV7-2; CDR3 DNA: TGTGCCAGCAGCTACCGACCCCCTGAAGCTTTCTTT; CDR3 protein: CASSYRPPEAFF
clone size: few; J gene: TRBJ2-7; D gene: TRBD1; V gene: TRBV6-2/TRBV6-3; CDR3 DNA: TGTGCCAGCAGTGCCCCGGGACAGCTAAACTCCTACGAGCAGTACTTC; CDR3 protein: CASSAPGQLNSYEQYF
clone size: NA; J gene: TRBJ2-7; D gene: TRBD1; V gene: TRBV6-6; CDR3 DNA: TGTGCCAGCAGTTGGGGGACAGAGATCAACGAGCAGTACTTC; CDR3 protein: CASSWGTEINEQYF
clone size: few; J gene: TRBJ2-2; D gene: NA; V gene: TRBV7-8; CDR3 DNA: TGTGCCAGCAGCTTAGCGCCCAGCGGGACCGGGGAGCTGTTTTTT; CDR3 protein: CASSLAPSGTGELFF
clone size: few; J gene: TRBJ1-1; D gene: TRBD1; V gene: TRBV7-6; CDR3 DNA: TGTGCCAGCAGCCCTGGGACAGGGGAGGCCACTGAAGCTTTCTTT; CDR3 protein: CASSPGTGEATEAFF
clone size: few; J gene: TRBJ2-3; D gene: TRBD2; V gene: TRBV4-2; CDR3 DNA: TGTGCCAGCAGCCAGGGAAAGGAAAGGGGACTAGCGACGCAGTATTTT; CDR3 protein: CASSQGKERGLATQYF
clone size: many; J gene: TRBJ2-7; D gene: NA; V gene: TRBV20-1; CDR3 DNA: TGCAGTGCTAGAGCGCCCTTACAGGCCTACGAGCAGTACTTC; CDR3 protein: CSARAPLQAYEQYF
clone size: few; J gene: TRBJ2-3; D gene: TRBD2; V gene: TRBV20-1; CDR3 DNA: TGCAGTGCTAGGGGGGGACTACTGAATACGCAGTATTTT; CDR3 protein: CSARGGLLNTQYF
clone size: NA; J gene: TRBJ2-7; D gene: TRBD1; V gene: TRBV10-2; CDR3 DNA: TGCGCCAGTTTCCCGGGACAGCACTCCTACGAGCAGTACTTC; CDR3 protein: CASFPGQHSYEQYF
clone size: many; J gene: TRBJ2-1; D gene: NA; V gene: TRBV11-2; CDR3 DNA: TGTGCCAGCAGAATAGGTAGCGATGAGCAGTTCTTC; CDR3 protein: CASRIGSDEQFF
clone size: few; J gene: TRBJ2-2; D gene: TRBD2; V gene: TRBV25-1; CDR3 DNA: TGTGCCAGCAGTGAAATTACTAGCGGGGGCCCGAACACCGGGGAGCTGTTTTTT; CDR3 protein: CASSEITSGGPNTGELFF
clone size: many; J gene: TRBJ2-1; D gene: TRBD2; V gene: TRBV11-2; CDR3 DNA: TGTGCCAGCAGCTTAAGGGGACAAAGTTTAGCGGGAGGCTACAATGAGCAGTTCTTC; CDR3 protein: CASSLRGQSLAGGYNEQFF
clone size: NA; J gene: TRBJ1-6; D gene: NA; V gene: TRBV6-2/TRBV6-3; CDR3 DNA: TGTGCCAGCAGTTCCGACGGCGGGGTTATGGCCCTCCACTTT; CDR3 protein: CASSSDGGVMALHF
clone size: NA; J gene: TRBJ2-5; D gene: NA; V gene: TRBV4-2; CDR3 DNA: TGTGCCAGCAACCAAGCCACCCGAGAGACCCAGTACTTC; CDR3 protein: CASNQATRETQYF
clone size: many; J gene: TRBJ1-5; D gene: NA; V gene: TRBV7-2; CDR3 DNA: TGTGCCAGCAGCTTAACGATCGGTCAGCCCCAGCATTTT; CDR3 protein: CASSLTIGQPQHF
clone size: NA; J gene: TRBJ2-1; D gene: TRBD1; V gene: TRBV3-1; CDR3 DNA: TGTGCCAGCAGCCAATGGACAGGGAAACTCTACAATGAGCAGTTCTTC; CDR3 protein: CASSQWTGKLYNEQFF
clone size: many; J gene: TRBJ2-5; D gene: TRBD2; V gene: TRBV30; CDR3 DNA: TGTGCCTGGAGTTTTAGCGGGGGGACGGAGACCCAGTACTTC; CDR3 protein: CAWSFSGGTETQYF
clone size: many; J gene: TRBJ2-1; D gene: TRBD1; V gene: TRBV12-3/TRBV12-4; CDR3 DNA: TGTGCCAGCAGTTTATTGGGACAGGGGTCCTACAATGAGCAGTTCTTC; CDR3 protein: CASSLLGQGSYNEQFF
clone size: NA; J gene: TRBJ1-1; D gene: TRBD1; V gene: TRBV12-3/TRBV12-4; CDR3 DNA: TGTGCCAGCGGACAGGGACGCACTGAAGCTTTCTTT; CDR3 protein: CASGQGRTEAFF
clone size: many; J gene: TRBJ2-3; D gene: TRBD2; V gene: TRBV10-3; CDR3 DNA: TGTGCCATCAGCGACACTAGCGGGAGCACAGATACGCAGTATTTT; CDR3 protein: CAISDTSGSTDTQYF
clone size: few; J gene: TRBJ2-2; D gene: NA; V gene: TRBV6-5; CDR3 DNA: TGTGCCAGCAGGGAGGGACTCTTCACCGGGGAGCTGTTTTTT; CDR3 protein: CASREGLFTGELFF
clone size: few; J gene: TRBJ1-1; D gene: TRBD1; V gene: TRBV3-1; CDR3 DNA: TGTGCCAGCAGCCAGGCGGGACAGGGTACTGAAGCTTTCTTT; CDR3 protein: CASSQAGQGTEAFF
clone size: many; J gene: TRBJ1-1; D gene: NA; V gene: TRBV18; CDR3 DNA: TGTGCCAGCTCACCAAATCGACAGGATGAAGCTTTCTTT; CDR3 protein: CASSPNRQDEAFF
clone size: NA; J gene: TRBJ2-5; D gene: TRBD1; V gene: TRBV29-1; CDR3 DNA: TGCAGCGCCCAGGGGGTTAAAGAGACCCAGTACTTC; CDR3 protein: CSAQGVKETQYF
clone size: many; J gene: TRBJ2-1; D gene: TRBD2; V gene: TRBV20-1; CDR3 DNA: TGCAGTGCCAGCCTACTAGCGGGGGGTCTAAGCTCCTACAATGAGCAGTTCTTC; CDR3 protein: CSASLLAGGLSSYNEQFF
clone size: NA; J gene: TRBJ1-1; D gene: NA; V gene: TRBV7-9; CDR3 DNA: TGTGCCAGCAGCTTAGCAAGGGTCAATCAGGGCCCTGAAGCTTTCTTT; CDR3 protein: CASSLARVNQGPEAFF
clone size: NA; J gene: TRBJ2-3; D gene: TRBD2; V gene: TRBV5-6; CDR3 DNA: TGTGCCAGCAGCTTACTAGCGGGGGCCGAAGATACGCAGTATTTT; CDR3 protein: CASSLLAGAEDTQYF
clone size: few; J gene: TRBJ1-6; D gene: NA; V gene: TRBV6-1; CDR3 DNA: TGTGCCAGCACCATGAGAGACAGTGGTACTTCACCCCTCCACTTT; CDR3 protein: CASTMRDSGTSPLHF
clone size: few; J gene: TRBJ2-5; D gene: NA; V gene: TRBV29-1; CDR3 DNA: TGCAGCGCAGGACGGTCGGGAGAGACCCAGTACTTC; CDR3 protein: CSAGRSGETQYF
clone size: many; J gene: TRBJ1-2; D gene: NA; V gene: TRBV6-1; CDR3 DNA: TGTGCCAGCAGTGAAGTTGTCGGGGGCGGCTACACCTTC; CDR3 protein: CASSEVVGGGYTF
clone size: many; J gene: TRBJ2-1; D gene: NA; V gene: TRBV7-6; CDR3 DNA: TGTGCCAGCAGCTTGCATGCGGGTCAGCAGTTCTTC; CDR3 protein: CASSLHAGQQFF
clone size: NA; J gene: TRBJ1-2; D gene: NA; V gene: TRBV5-6; CDR3 DNA: TGTGCCAGCAGCTTGCCCCACAGTCTTGAGGGCTACACCTTC; CDR3 protein: CASSLPHSLEGYTF
clone size: NA; J gene: TRBJ2-7; D gene: TRBD1; V gene: TRBV27; CDR3 DNA: TGTGCCAGCAGCCCCGGGACAGGACTCGAGCAGTACTTC; CDR3 protein: CASSPGTGLEQYF
clone size: once; J gene: TRBJ1-5; D gene: NA; V gene: TRBV19; CDR3 DNA: TGTGCCAGTAGTAGAGGGTCCAGCAATCAGCCCCAGCATTTT; CDR3 protein: CASSRGSSNQPQHF
clone size: many; J gene: TRBJ2-2; D gene: NA; V gene: TRBV28; CDR3 DNA: TGTGCCAGCAGCTCCCTAGGGAGTGCGAACACCGGGGAGCTGTTTTTT; CDR3 protein: CASSSLGSANTGELFF
clone size: many; J gene: TRBJ2-5; D gene: NA; V gene: TRBV4-2; CDR3 DNA: TGTGCCAGCAGCCAAGTCCCCTCGGACCAGTACTTC; CDR3 protein: CASSQVPSDQYF
clone size: few; J gene: TRBJ2-7; D gene: NA; V gene: TRBV3-1; CDR3 DNA: TGTGCCAGCAGCCTCCCCGGGGCGGCCTCCTACGAGCAGTACTTC; CDR3 protein: CASSLPGAASYEQYF